This T cell receptor beta chain was captured in a study of T cells in Graves' hyperthyroidism and ophthalmopathy. Whole-study results and caveats: Classification by a 13 V-J model distinguished ophthalmopathy from stable hyperthyroidism.

It was considered stable Graves' hyperthyroidism when ophthalmopathy did not progress within 18 months. The PBMCs were sourced from fresh peripheral blood (more than 9 ml). The TCR beta CDR3 regions underwent amplification using RNA transcripts as the source. During a first-round RT-PCR of the TCR CDR3, the HTBI primer set was used. TCRdb used MiXCR to reprocess the multiplex PCR reads, holding one entry per CDR3 protein. Of about 200,000 distinct CDR3 sequences listed, about a sixth are singletons. The table lists this clonotype with a few counts. Its cognate antigen is unknown. V was clipped by 11 bases and J by 5 bases, with 18 bases between them. Germline CDR1 reads SGHTA; CDR2 reads FQGNSA. The CDR3 consists of 13 residues.

The V call is TRBV7-2, the J call TRBJ2-5, with D possibly matching TRBD2 (6 bases). Material for sequencing was blood. The clonotype comes from a man between 50 and 59 years old with Graves' hyperthyroidism. This CDR3 is CAAASGSWETQYF. CDR3 nucleotides: TGTGCCGCGGCATCCGGGAGCTGGGAGACCCAGTACTTC.